Reported below is one TCR beta chain. Its antigen is unidentified. CDR1 and CDR2 (germline): SQVTM, ANQGSEA. The V segment lost 4 bases and the J segment 3 bases; nucleotides outside the gene matches: 9. CDR3 size: 16 residues. RNA totalling about 0.5 to 1 ug underwent reverse transcription with random hexamers. Coverage of TCR beta CDR3 amplification by immunoSEQ multiplex PCR extended to 54 Vbeta and 13 Jbeta. A single record per CDR3 protein comes from TCRdb applying MiXCR to the immunoSEQ multiplex PCR reads. The repertoire holds about 160,000 distinct CDR3 sequences, with 92% as singletons. This entry comes from a study of CD8 T cells in Susac syndrome. The sequenced target, TCR beta, came from blood CD8+ and CD4+ T cells. Both CD4+ and CD8+ T cells were negatively isolated, and TEMRA cells underwent FACS enrichment. Study conclusions and caveats: As the study acknowledged, the number of individuals in its TCR sequencing and HLA analysis was relatively small.

The chain combines TRBV29-1 with TRBJ1-5; 10 bases are shared with TRBD1. The TCR sequence derives from a human donor in good health. Material: CD4+ T cells from PBMCs. The CDR3 DNA sequence: TGCAGCGTTGTGGTGTGGGGACAGGGGATCAATCAGCCCCAGCATTTT. Translating gives CSVVVWGQGINQPQHF.